This T cell receptor beta chain was sequenced during a study of OX40 agonist ivuxolimab in advanced cancers. Study context: Antecedent anti-PD-1, anti-PD-L1 or anti-CTLA-4 therapy was permissible, with around 41% having received some.

CDR3 length: 14 amino acids. CDR1 is MNHNS and CDR2 is SASEGT in the germline V gene. V was pared by 4 bases and J by 3 bases, with 12 bases between. Profiled with immunoSEQ multiplex PCR; TCRdb holds only in-frame clones, not every one. In the table there are fewer than 90,000 clones, 80% to 90% of which are singletons. The chain employs TRBV6-1 and TRBJ1-2; D is unclear. This specimen was CD4+ or CD8+ T cells sorted from blood, taken in a trial of the OX40 agonist ivuxolimab. This sequence was found in an adult with an advanced solid tumor such as melanoma, head and neck, liver or kidney cancer. CDR3 coding DNA: TGTGCCAGCAGTGTCGTTGACGGATACTATGGCTACACCTTC. Translated: CASSVVDGYYGYTF.